The 17 T cell receptor beta chains in this list originate from one sample, sequenced in a study of T cells expressing NK-cell markers. With the 5' RACE reads reprocessed, TCRdb shows one record per CDR3 protein and no DNA. With about 160,000 distinct CDR3 sequences in the sample, the ten largest clones hold around 20%. Sequences were obtained from blood T cells: a sorted CD56 or NKG2C T cell subset, CD4+ or CD8+ T cells, or bulk PBMC T cells (not recorded which). Every receptor here comes from a woman between 18 and 70 years old in good health.

This chain uses TRBV5-1 with TRBJ1-5; TCRdb proposes TRBD1, but this gene call is untestable without DNA. Germline loops: CDR1 SGHRS, CDR2 YFSETQ. The CDR3 spans 15 residues. CDR3 region: CASSLGVRGNQPQHF.

V usage is TRBV5-1 and J usage is TRBJ2-1; TCRdb reports TRBD1, a call that lacks DNA to check it against. This CDR3 is 17 amino acids long. CDR1 SGHRS and CDR2 YFSETQ come from the germline V gene. The CDR3: CASSLGSGSGIHNEQFF.

V usage is TRBV3-1 and J usage is TRBJ2-1; absent DNA, TCRdb's TRBD2 call cannot be checked. The V gene's germline CDR1 is LGHDT and CDR2 YNNKEL (reference sequence). The CDR3 is 16 amino acids. CDR3 amino acids: CASSQDSGLAGGWQFF.

CDR3 sequence reads: CASSGTGEETQYF. This rearrangement joins TRBV12-3 or TRBV12-4 to TRBJ2-5; as DNA is missing, the TRBD1 call by TCRdb cannot be tested. The CDR3 contains 13 residues.

The chain joins TRBV2 to TRBJ1-5; checking the TCRdb D call of TRBD1 is not possible without DNA. This CDR3 is 14 amino acids long. The germline V gene encodes CDR1 SNHLY and CDR2 FYNNEI. The CDR3: CASRRDVSNQPQHF.

V gene TRBV5-1 combines with J gene TRBJ2-5; TCRdb's D gene call, TRBD1, goes unchecked for lack of DNA. Per the germline V gene, CDR1 is SGHRS and CDR2 is YFSETQ. The CDR3 extends over 16 amino acids. CDR3 in amino acids: CASSLAGQGVSETQYF.

The rearrangement uses TRBV12-3 or TRBV12-4 and TRBJ2-2; TCRdb's D call, TRBD1, is unchecked because there is no DNA. This CDR3 has 14 amino acids. The chain's CDR3 is CASSLGGGAGELFF.

The chain couples TRBV28 to TRBJ1-1; lacking DNA, the TRBD1 call made by TCRdb goes unchecked. The CDR3 is made up of 16 amino acids. The V gene's germline CDR1 is MDHEN and CDR2 SYDVKM. CDR3 in amino acids: CASSLFPGQGRTEAFF.

The chain is built from TRBV7-3 and TRBJ2-6. Germline-derived CDR1 and CDR2 are SGHTA and FQGTGA. CDR3 length: 15 amino acids. This chain's CDR3 is CASSQTPSGANVLTF.

The chain combines TRBV5-1 with TRBJ1-1; TCRdb's D call, TRBD1, is unchecked because there is no DNA. Germline CDR1 and CDR2: SGHRS and YFSETQ. This CDR3 contains 15 residues. The CDR3 sequence is CASSPGTSLNTEAFF.

The V call is TRBV20-1, the J call TRBJ2-3; no DNA is available, so the TRBD1 call from TCRdb remains unchecked. Germline V lookup: CDR1 DFQATT, CDR2 SNEGSKA (reference sequence). This CDR3 region has 16 residues. The CDR3 spells CSARNPSRGRADTQYF.

The gene calls are TRBV15 and TRBJ1-5; TCRdb returns TRBD1, unconfirmable since there is no DNA. The CDR3 length is 14 residues. The germline gives CDR1 LNHNV, CDR2 YYDKDF (reference sequence). CDR3: CATRQGGGSQPQHF. Filled out from reference TRBV15 and TRBJ1-5, the complete variable domain reads DAMVIQNPRYQVTQFGKPVTLSCSQTLNHNVMYWYQQKSSQAPKLLFHYYDKDFNNEADTPDNFQSRRPNTSFCFLDIRSPGLGDTAMYLCATRQGGGSQPQHFGDGTRLSIL.

The chain employs TRBV18 and TRBJ2-6; with no DNA, the TCRdb D assignment of TRBD2 cannot be verified. The germline CDR1 and CDR2 sequences are KGHSH and LQKENI. This CDR3 spans 16 amino acids. The CDR3 protein is CASSPNPPPGANVLTF.

The chain uses TRBV27 and TRBJ1-2; TCRdb designates TRBD1, a call that cannot be tested without DNA. CDR3 length: 12 amino acids. CDR1 is MNHEY and CDR2 is SMNVEV in the germline V gene (reference sequence). This CDR3 is CASRPGAGGYTF.

The rearrangement joins TRBV5-1 to TRBJ2-1; there is no DNA to check the TCRdb D call of TRBD1. Germline V CDR1 and CDR2: SGHRS, YFSETQ. This CDR3 contains 14 residues. The chain's CDR3 is CASNLGQGANEQFF.

The chain links TRBV29-1 to TRBJ1-5. The CDR3 runs 13 residues. Per the germline V gene, CDR1 is SQVTM and CDR2 is ANQGSEA. The CDR3 reads CSVELQNNQPQHF.

The chain has TRBV14 and TRBJ1-6. CDR1 is SGHDN, CDR2 FVKESK, per germline. CDR3 length: 13 amino acids. The CDR3 region is CASSPRLASPLHF.